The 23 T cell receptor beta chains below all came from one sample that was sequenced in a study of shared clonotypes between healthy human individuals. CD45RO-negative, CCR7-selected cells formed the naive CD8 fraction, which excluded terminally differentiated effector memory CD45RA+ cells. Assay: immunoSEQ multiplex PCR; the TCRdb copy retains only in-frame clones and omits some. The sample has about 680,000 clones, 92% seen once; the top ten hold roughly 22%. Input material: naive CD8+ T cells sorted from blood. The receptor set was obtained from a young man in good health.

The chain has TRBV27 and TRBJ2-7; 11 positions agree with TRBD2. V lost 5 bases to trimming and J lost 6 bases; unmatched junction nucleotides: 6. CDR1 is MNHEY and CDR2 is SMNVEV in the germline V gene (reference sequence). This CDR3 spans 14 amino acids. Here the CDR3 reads CASSAGTSGGEQYF. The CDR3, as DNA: TGTGCCAGCAGTGCGGGGACTAGCGGCGGCGAGCAGTACTTC.

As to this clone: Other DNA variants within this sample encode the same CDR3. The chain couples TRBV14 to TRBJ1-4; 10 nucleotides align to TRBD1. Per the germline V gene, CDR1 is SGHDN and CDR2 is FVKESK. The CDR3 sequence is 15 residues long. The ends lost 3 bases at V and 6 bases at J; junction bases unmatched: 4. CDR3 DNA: TGTGCCAGCAGCCAGAGAGGGACAGGGGATGAAAAACTGTTTTTT. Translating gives CASSQRGTGDEKLFF.

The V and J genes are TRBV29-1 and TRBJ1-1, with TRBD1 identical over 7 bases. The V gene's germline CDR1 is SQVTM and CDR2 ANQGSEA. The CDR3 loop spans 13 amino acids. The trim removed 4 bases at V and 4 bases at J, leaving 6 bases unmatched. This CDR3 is CSVVGRGFTEAFF. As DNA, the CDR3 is TGCAGCGTTGTGGGCAGGGGGTTCACTGAAGCTTTCTTT.

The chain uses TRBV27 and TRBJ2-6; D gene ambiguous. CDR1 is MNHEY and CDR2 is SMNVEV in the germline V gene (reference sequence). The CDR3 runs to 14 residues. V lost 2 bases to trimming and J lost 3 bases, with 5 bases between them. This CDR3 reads CASSLSGGANVLTF. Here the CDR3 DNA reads TGTGCCAGCAGTTTAAGTGGTGGGGCCAACGTCCTGACTTTC.

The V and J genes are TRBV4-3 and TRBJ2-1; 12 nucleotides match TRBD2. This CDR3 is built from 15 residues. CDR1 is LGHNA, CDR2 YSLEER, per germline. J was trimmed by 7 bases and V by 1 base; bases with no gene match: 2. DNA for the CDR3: TGCGCCAGCAGCCAAGGACTAGCGGGAGTAAATGAGCAGTTCTTC. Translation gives CASSQGLAGVNEQFF.

The chain's CDR3 is CASRGDRGQAGANVLTF. The CDR3 nucleotides are TGTGCCAGCAGGGGGGACAGGGGCCAGGCTGGGGCCAACGTCCTGACTTTC. The chain combines TRBV7-6 with TRBJ2-6; 10 bases are shared with TRBD1. Germline CDR1 reads SGHVS; CDR2 reads FNYEAQ. The ends lost 6 bases at V and 2 bases at J; junction bases unmatched: 7. The CDR3 runs to 17 residues.

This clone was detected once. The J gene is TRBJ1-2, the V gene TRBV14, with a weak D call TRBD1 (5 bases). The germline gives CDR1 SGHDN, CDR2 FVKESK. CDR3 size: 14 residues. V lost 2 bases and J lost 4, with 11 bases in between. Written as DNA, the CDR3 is TGTGCCAGCAGCCAACCAGGGAGCGGCTATGGCTACACCTTC. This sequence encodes CASSQPGSGYGYTF.

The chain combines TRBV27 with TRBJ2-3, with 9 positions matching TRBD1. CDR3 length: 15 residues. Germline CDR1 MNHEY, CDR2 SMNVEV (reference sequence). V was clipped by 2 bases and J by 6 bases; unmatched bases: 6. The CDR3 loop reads CASSLGTGLWDTQYF. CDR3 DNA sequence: TGTGCCAGCAGTTTAGGGACAGGGCTCTGGGATACGCAGTATTTT.

The CDR3 DNA reads as TGTGCCAGCAGCGTAGGGCGGACTAGCGGTGAGCAGTTCTTC. Amino acid sequence: CASSVGRTSGEQFF. The chain couples TRBV9 to TRBJ2-1, with TRBD2 matching over 10 bases. The CDR3 runs 14 residues. J was trimmed by 9 bases and V by 0 bases; bases with no gene match: 3. Germline V gene data show CDR1 as SGDLS and CDR2 as YYNGEE.

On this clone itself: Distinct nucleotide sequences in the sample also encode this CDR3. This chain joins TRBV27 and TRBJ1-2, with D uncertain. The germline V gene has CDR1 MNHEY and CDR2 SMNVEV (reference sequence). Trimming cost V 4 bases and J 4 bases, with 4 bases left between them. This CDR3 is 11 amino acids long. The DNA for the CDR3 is TGTGCCAGCAGTTCTGGCTATGGCTACACCTTC. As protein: CASSSGYGYTF.

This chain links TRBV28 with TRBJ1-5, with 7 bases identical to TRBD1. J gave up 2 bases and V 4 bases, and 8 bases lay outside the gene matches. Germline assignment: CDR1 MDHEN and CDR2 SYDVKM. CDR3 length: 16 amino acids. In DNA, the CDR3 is TGTGCCAGCAGTTACTTTATAGGACAGGGCAATCAGCCCCAGCATTTT. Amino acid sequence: CASSYFIGQGNQPQHF.

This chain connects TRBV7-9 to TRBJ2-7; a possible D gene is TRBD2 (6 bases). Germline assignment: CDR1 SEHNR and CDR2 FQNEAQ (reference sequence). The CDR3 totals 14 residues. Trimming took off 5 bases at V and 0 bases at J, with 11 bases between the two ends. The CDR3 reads CASSPGTPSYEQYF. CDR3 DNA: TGTGCCAGCAGCCCCGGGACTCCCTCCTACGAGCAGTACTTC.

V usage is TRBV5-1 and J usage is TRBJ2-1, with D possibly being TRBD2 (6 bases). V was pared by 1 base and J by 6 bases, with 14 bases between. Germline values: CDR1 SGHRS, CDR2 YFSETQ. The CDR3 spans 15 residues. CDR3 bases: TGCGCCAGCAGCTTGAGAGGGACTTCGAGCAATGAGCAGTTCTTC. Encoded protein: CASSLRGTSSNEQFF.

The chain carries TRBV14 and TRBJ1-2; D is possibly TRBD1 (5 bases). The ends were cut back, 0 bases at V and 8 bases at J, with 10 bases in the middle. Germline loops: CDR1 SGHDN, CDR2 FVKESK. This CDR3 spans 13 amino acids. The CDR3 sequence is CASSQETQVGYTF. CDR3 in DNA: TGTGCCAGCAGCCAAGAAACACAGGTCGGCTACACCTTC.

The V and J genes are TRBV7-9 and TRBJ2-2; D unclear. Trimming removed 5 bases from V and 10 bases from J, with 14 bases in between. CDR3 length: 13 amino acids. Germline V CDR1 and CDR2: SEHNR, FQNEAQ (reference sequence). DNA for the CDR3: TGTGCCAGCAGCCCCGTTTCAGGAGTGGAGCTGTTTTTT. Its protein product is CASSPVSGVELFF. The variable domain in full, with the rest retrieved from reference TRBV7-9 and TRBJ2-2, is DTGVSQNPRHKITKRGQNVTFRCDPISEHNRLYWYRQTLGQGPEFLTYFQNEAQLEKSRLLSDRFSAERPKGSFSTLEIQRTEQGDSAMYLCASSPVSGVELFFGEGSRLTVL.

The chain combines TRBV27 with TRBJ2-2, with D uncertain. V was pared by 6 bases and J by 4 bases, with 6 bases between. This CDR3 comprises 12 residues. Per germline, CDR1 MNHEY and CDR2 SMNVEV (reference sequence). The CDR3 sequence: CASSPTTGELFF. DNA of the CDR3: TGTGCCAGCAGCCCAACCACCGGGGAGCTGTTTTTT.

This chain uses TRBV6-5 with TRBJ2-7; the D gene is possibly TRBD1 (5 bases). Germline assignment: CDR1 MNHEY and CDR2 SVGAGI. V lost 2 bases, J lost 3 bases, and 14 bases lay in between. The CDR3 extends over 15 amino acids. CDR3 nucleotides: TGTGCCAGCAGTTACGGGTCCGCCCAGGGCTACGAGCAGTACTTC. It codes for CASSYGSAQGYEQYF.

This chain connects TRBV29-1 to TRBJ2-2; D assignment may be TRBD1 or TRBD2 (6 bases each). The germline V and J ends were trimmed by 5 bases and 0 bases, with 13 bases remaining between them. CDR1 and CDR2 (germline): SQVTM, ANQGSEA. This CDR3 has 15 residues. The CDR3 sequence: CSVQGGTANTGELFF. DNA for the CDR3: TGCAGCGTTCAAGGGGGGACCGCGAACACCGGGGAGCTGTTTTTT.

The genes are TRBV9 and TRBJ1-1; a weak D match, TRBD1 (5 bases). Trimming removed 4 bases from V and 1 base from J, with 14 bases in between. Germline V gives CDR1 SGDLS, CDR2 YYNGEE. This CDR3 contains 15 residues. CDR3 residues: CASSLGRDGNTEAFF. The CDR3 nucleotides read TGTGCCAGCAGCCTGGGACGTGATGGGAACACTGAAGCTTTCTTT. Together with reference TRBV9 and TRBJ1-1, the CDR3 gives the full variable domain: DSGVTQTPKHLITATGQRVTLRCSPRSGDLSVYWYQQSLDQGLQFLIQYYNGEERAKGNILERFSAQQFPDLHSELNLSSLELGDSALYFCASSLGRDGNTEAFFGQGTRLTVV.

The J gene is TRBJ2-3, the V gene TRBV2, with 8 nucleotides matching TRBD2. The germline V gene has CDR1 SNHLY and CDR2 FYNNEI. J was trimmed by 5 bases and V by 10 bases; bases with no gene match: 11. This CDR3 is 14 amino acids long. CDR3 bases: TGTGCCACCCCTATGGGCGGGAGGAGAGATACGCAGTATTTT. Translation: CATPMGGRRDTQYF. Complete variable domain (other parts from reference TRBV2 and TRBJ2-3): EPEVTQTPSHQVTQMGQEVILRCVPISNHLYFYWYRQILGQKVEFLVSFYNNEISEKSEIFDDQFSVERPDGSNFTLKIRSTKLEDSAMYFCATPMGGRRDTQYFGPGTRLTVL.

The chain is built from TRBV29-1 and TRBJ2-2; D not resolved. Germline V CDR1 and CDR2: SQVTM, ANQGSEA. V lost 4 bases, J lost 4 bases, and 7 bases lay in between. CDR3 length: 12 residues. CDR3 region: CSVVPGTGELFF. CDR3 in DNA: TGCAGCGTTGTCCCTGGCACCGGGGAGCTGTTTTTT.

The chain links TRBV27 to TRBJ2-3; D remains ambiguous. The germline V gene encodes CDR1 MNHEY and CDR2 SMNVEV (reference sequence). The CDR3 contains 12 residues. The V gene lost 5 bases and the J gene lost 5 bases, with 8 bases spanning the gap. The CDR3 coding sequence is TGTGCCAGCAGTCCCCGAGGAGATACGCAGTATTTT. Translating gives CASSPRGDTQYF.

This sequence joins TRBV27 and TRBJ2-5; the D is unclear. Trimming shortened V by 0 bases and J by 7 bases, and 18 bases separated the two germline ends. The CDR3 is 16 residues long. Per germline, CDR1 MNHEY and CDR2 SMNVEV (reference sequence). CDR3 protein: CASSLSVVTPLGTQYF. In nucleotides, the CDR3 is TGTGCCAGCAGTTTATCCGTAGTGACTCCCCTGGGGACCCAGTACTTC.